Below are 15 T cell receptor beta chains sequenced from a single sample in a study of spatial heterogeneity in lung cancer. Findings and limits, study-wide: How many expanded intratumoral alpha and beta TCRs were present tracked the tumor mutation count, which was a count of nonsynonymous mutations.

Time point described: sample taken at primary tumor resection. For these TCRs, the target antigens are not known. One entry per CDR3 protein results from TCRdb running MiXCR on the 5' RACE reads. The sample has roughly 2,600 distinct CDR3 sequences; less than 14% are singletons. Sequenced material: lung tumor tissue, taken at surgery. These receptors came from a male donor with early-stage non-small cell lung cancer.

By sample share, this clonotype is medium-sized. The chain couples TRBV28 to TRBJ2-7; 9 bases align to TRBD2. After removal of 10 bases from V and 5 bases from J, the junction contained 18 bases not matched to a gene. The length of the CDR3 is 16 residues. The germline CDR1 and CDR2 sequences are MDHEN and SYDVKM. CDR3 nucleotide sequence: TGTGCCACCATGACAGTTCTAGCGGGATTGGTCGACGAGCAGTACTTC. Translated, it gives CATMTVLAGLVDEQYF.

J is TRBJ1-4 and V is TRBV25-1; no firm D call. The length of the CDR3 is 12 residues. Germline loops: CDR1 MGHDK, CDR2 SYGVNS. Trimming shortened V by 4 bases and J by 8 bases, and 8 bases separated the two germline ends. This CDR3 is CASSGPGEKLFF. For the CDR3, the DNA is TGTGCCAGCAGTGGGCCTGGGGAAAAACTGTTTTTT.

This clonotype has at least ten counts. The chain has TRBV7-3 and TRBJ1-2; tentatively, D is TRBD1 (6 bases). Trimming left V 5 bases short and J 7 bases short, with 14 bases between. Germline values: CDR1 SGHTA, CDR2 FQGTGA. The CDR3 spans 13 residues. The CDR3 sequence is CASSQQGSSGYTF. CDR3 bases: TGTGCCAGCAGCCAACAGGGCTCTTCTGGCTACACCTTC.

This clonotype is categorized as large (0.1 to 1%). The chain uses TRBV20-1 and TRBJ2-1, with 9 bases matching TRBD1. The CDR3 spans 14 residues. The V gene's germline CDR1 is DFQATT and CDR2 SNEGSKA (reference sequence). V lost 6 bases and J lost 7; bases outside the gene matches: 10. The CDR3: CSAGDRASGNEQFF. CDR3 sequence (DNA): TGCAGTGCCGGGGACAGGGCCTCTGGGAATGAGCAGTTCTTC.

CDR3 nucleotides: TGTGCCAGCAGTTACGCAGGAGGCACTGAAGCTTTCTTT. Amino acid sequence: CASSYAGGTEAFF. This chain links TRBV6-5 with TRBJ1-1; D is undetermined. Germline V gene sequence: CDR1 MNHEY, CDR2 SVGAGI. The V gene lost 2 bases and the J gene lost 4 bases, with 8 bases spanning the gap. The CDR3 length is 13 residues.

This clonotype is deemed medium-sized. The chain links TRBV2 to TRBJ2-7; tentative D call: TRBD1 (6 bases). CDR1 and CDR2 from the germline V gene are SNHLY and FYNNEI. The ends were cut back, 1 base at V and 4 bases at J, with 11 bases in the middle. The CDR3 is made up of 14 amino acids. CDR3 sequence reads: CASSEGQEIYEQYF. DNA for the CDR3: TGTGCCAGCAGTGAAGGACAGGAGATATACGAGCAGTACTTC. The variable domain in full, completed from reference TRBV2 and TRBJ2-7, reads EPEVTQTPSHQVTQMGQEVILRCVPISNHLYFYWYRQILGQKVEFLVSFYNNEISEKSEIFDDQFSVERPDGSNFTLKIRSTKLEDSAMYFCASSEGQEIYEQYFGPGTRLTVT.

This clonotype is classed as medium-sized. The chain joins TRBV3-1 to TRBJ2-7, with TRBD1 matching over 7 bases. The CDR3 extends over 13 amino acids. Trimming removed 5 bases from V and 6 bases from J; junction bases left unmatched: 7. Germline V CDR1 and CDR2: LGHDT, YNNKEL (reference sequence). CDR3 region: CASSGTGVGEQYF. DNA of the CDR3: TGTGCCAGCAGCGGAACAGGGGTCGGCGAGCAGTACTTC.

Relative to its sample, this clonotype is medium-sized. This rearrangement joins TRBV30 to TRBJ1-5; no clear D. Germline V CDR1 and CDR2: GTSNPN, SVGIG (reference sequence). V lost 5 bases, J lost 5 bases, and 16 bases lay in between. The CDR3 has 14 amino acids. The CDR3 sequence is CAWDSTGGDQPQHF. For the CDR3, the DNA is TGTGCCTGGGACTCGACGGGCGGAGATCAGCCCCAGCATTTT.

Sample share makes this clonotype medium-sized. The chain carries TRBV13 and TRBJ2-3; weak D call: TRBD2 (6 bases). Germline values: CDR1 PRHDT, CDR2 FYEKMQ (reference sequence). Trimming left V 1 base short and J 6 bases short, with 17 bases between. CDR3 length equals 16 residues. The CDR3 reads CASSLANLIAGDTQYF. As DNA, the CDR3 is TGTGCCAGCAGCTTAGCCAACTTGATTGCGGGGGATACGCAGTATTTT.

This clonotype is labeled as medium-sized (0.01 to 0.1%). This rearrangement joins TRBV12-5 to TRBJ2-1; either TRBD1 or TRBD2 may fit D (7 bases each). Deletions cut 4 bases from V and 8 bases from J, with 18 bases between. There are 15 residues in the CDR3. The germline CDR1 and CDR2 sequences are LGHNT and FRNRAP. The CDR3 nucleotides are TGTGCTAGTGGTTCTTTCCAGACAGGGAGGGATGAGCAGTTCTTC. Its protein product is CASGSFQTGRDEQFF.

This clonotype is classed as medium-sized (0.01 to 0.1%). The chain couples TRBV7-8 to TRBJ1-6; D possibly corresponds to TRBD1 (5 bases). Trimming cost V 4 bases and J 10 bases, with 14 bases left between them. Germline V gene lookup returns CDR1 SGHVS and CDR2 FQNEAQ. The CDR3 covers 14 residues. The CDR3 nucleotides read TGTGCCAGCAGCTCCACCGAGGGGCGGTCACCCCTCCACTTT. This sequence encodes CASSSTEGRSPLHF.

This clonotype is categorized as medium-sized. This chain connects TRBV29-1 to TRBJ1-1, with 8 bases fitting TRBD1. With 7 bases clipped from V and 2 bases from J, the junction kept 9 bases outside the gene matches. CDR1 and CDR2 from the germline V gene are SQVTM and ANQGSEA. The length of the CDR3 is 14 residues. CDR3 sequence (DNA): TGCAGCGCCCGGACAGGGAGGGTCAACACTGAAGCTTTCTTT. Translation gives CSARTGRVNTEAFF.

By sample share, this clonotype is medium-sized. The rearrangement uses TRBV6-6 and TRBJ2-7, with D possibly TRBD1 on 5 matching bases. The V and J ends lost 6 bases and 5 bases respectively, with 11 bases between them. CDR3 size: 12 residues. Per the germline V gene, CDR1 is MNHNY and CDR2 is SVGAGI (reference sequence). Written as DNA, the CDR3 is TGTGCCAGCAGGGGTTCAGGGAACGAGCAGTACTTC. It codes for CASRGSGNEQYF.

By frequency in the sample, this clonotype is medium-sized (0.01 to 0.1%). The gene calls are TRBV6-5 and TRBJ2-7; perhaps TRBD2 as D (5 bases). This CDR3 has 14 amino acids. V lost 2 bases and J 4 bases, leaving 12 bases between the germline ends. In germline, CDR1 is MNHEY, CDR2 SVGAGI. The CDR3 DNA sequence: TGTGCCAGCAGTTACGTACCAGGAGGTTACGAGCAGTACTTC. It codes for CASSYVPGGYEQYF.

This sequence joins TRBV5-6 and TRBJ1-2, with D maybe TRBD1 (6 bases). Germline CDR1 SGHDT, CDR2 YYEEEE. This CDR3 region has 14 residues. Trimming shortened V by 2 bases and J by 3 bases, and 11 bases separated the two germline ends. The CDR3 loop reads CASSLNRVHYGYTF. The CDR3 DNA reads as TGTGCCAGCAGCTTAAACAGGGTACACTATGGCTACACCTTC.